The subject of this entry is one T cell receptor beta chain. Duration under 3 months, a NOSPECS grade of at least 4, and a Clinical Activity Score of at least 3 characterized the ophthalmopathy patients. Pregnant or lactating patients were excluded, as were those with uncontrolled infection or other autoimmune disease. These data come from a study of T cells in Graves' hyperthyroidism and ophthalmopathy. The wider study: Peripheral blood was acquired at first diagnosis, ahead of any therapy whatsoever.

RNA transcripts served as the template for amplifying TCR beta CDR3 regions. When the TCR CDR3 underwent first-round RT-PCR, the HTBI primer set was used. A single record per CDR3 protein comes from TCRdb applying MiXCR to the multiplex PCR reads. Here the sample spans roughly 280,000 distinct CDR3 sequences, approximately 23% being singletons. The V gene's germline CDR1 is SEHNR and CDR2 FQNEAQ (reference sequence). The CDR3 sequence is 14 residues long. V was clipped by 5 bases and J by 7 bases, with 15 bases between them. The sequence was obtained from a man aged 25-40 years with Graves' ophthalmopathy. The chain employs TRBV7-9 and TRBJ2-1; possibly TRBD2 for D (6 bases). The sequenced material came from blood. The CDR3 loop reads CASSPKTSKNEQFF. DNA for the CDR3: TGTGCCAGCAGCCCGAAGACTAGTAAGAATGAGCAGTTCTTC.